This T cell receptor (beta chain) came from a study of blood T cell repertoires in COVID-19 (TCRdb year 2020). With regard to the full study: Samples covering the acute and convalescent phases of COVID-19 were provided by collaborators in the United States, Italy and Spain. The material from the prospective study consisted of cDNA or gDNA derived from T cells, B-cell-depleted T cells, or PBMCs. The dataset comprised deeply sampled blood TCRbeta repertoires from subjects exposed to, actively infected with, or recovered from COVID-19. The repertoires were made available in a free public database intended to serve as a resource for research on the immune response to SARS-CoV-2. The samples were drawn from the first 160 participants of the ongoing ImmuneRACE study and from some 1,300 subjects provided by 6 global collaborators. A de-identified subject ID, COVID-19 status, age in years and sex were almost always included in the sample metadata. HLA class I and class II types, where available, came from metadata supplied by the sample provider rather than from assay-based typing.

Collaborating institutions collected whole blood in K2EDTA tubes following their own protocols. For TCRbeta analysis, collaborators shipped samples as frozen whole blood, isolated PBMCs, or DNA extracted from either of those sample types. What the research found in general, with its limitations: How much clinical and demographic metadata was included differed by source and by participant, and the metadata was provided uncurated.

Concerning this clone itself: Its cognate antigen has yet to be identified. Per-base qualities were not stored, and no clone one base away is much larger.

TCRbeta CDR3 regions were amplified from genomic DNA using the immunoSEQ Assay, a bias-controlled multiplex PCR. For the original study's pipeline: The number of nucleated cells in each sample was estimated from the amplification of reference gene primers within the assay. To quantify the absolute abundance of each unique TCRbeta CDR3 rearrangement, sequence reads were collapsed and filtered. For each sample, productive Simpson clonality was calculated as the square root of Simpson's diversity index across productive rearrangements. Entries here come from immuneACCESS through TCRdb and include only in-frame sequences with V and J called. Some clones fail to appear in such tables; in the studies checked, an unresolved V gene covers under half of the shortfall, and the cause of the remainder is unknown. V, J and clone size are those of that table, while D and trimming were read from the DNA. Present in this sample are 100,000 to 120,000 clones, under 75% of which were seen just once. About 7.1% of the sample is taken by the ten largest.

Trimming removed 4 bases from V and 6 bases from J; the gene matches leave 9 bases unexplained. As encoded in the germline V gene (reference sequence), CDR1 is MNHEY while CDR2 is SMNVEV. Taken from cysteine to phenylalanine, the CDR3 has 14 residues. Just the 42-base CDR3 DNA is kept, in frame starting at base 1. The sequence came from an older woman with acute or convalescent COVID-19. The sequenced sample was peripheral blood. Here the chain combines TRBV27 and TRBJ2-7; 7 central bases correspond to TRBD1. Here is the DNA: TGTGCCAGCAGTTCAATAGACAGGGAAGGCGAGCAGTACTTC. Its protein is CASSSIDREGEQYF.